The clone carrying this T cell receptor beta chain is classed as large. Antigen specificity is unknown. Germline CDR1 is MNHEY and CDR2 is SVGAGI. The J segment lost 4 bases and the V segment lost 5 bases, leaving 7 bases of the junction unmatched. The CDR3 covers 15 residues. Multiplex PCR with BIOMED2 TRB-A/B primer pools amplified TRB rearrangements. TCRdb redid the calling of the multiplex PCR reads with MiXCR, one entry per CDR3 protein. The sample lists roughly 4,800 distinct CDR3 sequences, 20% to 25% occurring once. The data belong to a study of T and B cells in COVID-19 patients. Study in general: Peripheral blood came from COVID-19 patients with active infection or after recovery. Comorbidities linked to unfavorable COVID-19 outcome were present in 18 of 20 active-infection patients. Median age was 34 years in the recovered cohort and around 63 years in the active-infection cohort. Overall study results and limits: Exclusive to the recovered cohort were 2,300 or so TCR clusters, 30 to 40 of them with low generation probability.

From blood, about 250-500 ng of genomic DNA served as TRB template. The sequence was collected from a human donor with active COVID-19. Sequences were obtained from blood. The rearrangement joins TRBV6-5 to TRBJ2-2; TRBD1 aligns across 7 bases. For the CDR3, the DNA is TGTGCCAGCAGTCACGGGACAGAAATCACCGGGGAGCTGTTTTTT. This translates into CASSHGTEITGELFF.